Listed below are T cell receptor beta chains from one sample, sequenced in a study of T cells in localized non-small cell lung cancer. Assay: immunoSEQ multiplex PCR; the TCRdb copy retains only in-frame clones and omits some. Of around 64,000 clones listed, roughly 79% are singletons. The material sequenced was PBMCs, taken before any cancer treatment. All receptors derive from a man aged 35 to 70 with stage II lung adenocarcinoma. CDR3s include the opening cysteine and the closing phenylalanine or tryptophan. The order of the fields is CDR3 DNA, CDR3 protein, D gene, clone size, V gene, J gene. A D gene is named only where the DNA matches it firmly. A row's size may be missing; if present it is once, few, many or a size class.

CDR3nt: TGTGCCAGCACCCTCTCTGGGGGGAATGAGCAGTTCTTC
CDR3aa: CASTLSGGNEQFF
d_gene: -
abundance: -
v_gene: TRBV6-1
j_gene: TRBJ2-1

CDR3nt: TGTGCCAGCAATAGCGGCAGCTCCTACAATGAGCAGTTCTTC
CDR3aa: CASNSGSSYNEQFF
d_gene: -
abundance: -
v_gene: TRBV6-1
j_gene: TRBJ2-1

CDR3nt: TGTGCCAGCAGCCTTGGGGCGAGTGAAAAACTGTTTTTT
CDR3aa: CASSLGASEKLFF
d_gene: -
abundance: many
v_gene: TRBV7-2
j_gene: TRBJ1-4

CDR3nt: TGTGCTAGCAGCACGGGCCTCCAAGAGACCCAGTACTTC
CDR3aa: CASSTGLQETQYF
d_gene: -
abundance: -
v_gene: TRBV7-7
j_gene: TRBJ2-5

CDR3nt: TGTGCCAGCAGCGCCGGGACAGGGAGGGAGACCCAGTACTTC
CDR3aa: CASSAGTGRETQYF
d_gene: TRBD1
abundance: -
v_gene: TRBV6-5
j_gene: TRBJ2-5

CDR3nt: TGTGCCAGCAGTGTGGCAGGGGGGGTACAGGGCTACACCTTC
CDR3aa: CASSVAGGVQGYTF
d_gene: TRBD1
abundance: -
v_gene: TRBV2
j_gene: TRBJ1-2

CDR3nt: TGTGCCAGCTCACCTGGACAAAGTTTCTCTGGAAACACCATATATTTT
CDR3aa: CASSPGQSFSGNTIYF
d_gene: -
abundance: few
v_gene: TRBV18
j_gene: TRBJ1-3

CDR3nt: TGTGCCAGCAGCCGCTGGCCCTCGACTAGCACAGATACGCAGTATTTT
CDR3aa: CASSRWPSTSTDTQYF
d_gene: -
abundance: -
v_gene: TRBV7-9
j_gene: TRBJ2-3

CDR3nt: TGTGCCTGGAGTAAAAGCGGGAGTAAATCCTACGAGCAGTACTTC
CDR3aa: CAWSKSGSKSYEQYF
d_gene: TRBD2
abundance: once
v_gene: TRBV30
j_gene: TRBJ2-7

CDR3nt: TGTGCCAGCAGTCCAATGGGGGCGAACACCGGGGAGCTGTTTTTT
CDR3aa: CASSPMGANTGELFF
d_gene: -
abundance: -
v_gene: TRBV6-5
j_gene: TRBJ2-2

CDR3nt: TGTGCCAGTCAGACAGGGCAGAGGGGCTACACCTTC
CDR3aa: CASQTGQRGYTF
d_gene: TRBD1
abundance: -
v_gene: TRBV19
j_gene: TRBJ1-2

CDR3nt: TGTGCCAGCTCACCACCGAACACCGGGGAGCTGTTTTTT
CDR3aa: CASSPPNTGELFF
d_gene: -
abundance: -
v_gene: TRBV18
j_gene: TRBJ2-2

CDR3nt: TGCGCCAGCAGCTTGGTAACAGCGGGGTTGAACAATGAGCAGTTCTTC
CDR3aa: CASSLVTAGLNNEQFF
d_gene: TRBD2
abundance: -
v_gene: TRBV5-1
j_gene: TRBJ2-1

CDR3nt: TGTGCCAGCACCAAACTAGCGGGAGGTGAGCAGTTCTTC
CDR3aa: CASTKLAGGEQFF
d_gene: TRBD2
abundance: -
v_gene: TRBV6-5
j_gene: TRBJ2-1

CDR3nt: TGTGCCAGTAGTATAAGGTCCTACGAGCAGTACTTC
CDR3aa: CASSIRSYEQYF
d_gene: -
abundance: few
v_gene: TRBV19
j_gene: TRBJ2-7

CDR3nt: TGTGCCAGCAGCCCCTCCTTACTTCTAGCGGGAAACAATGAGCAGTTCTTC
CDR3aa: CASSPSLLLAGNNEQFF
d_gene: TRBD2
abundance: -
v_gene: TRBV13
j_gene: TRBJ2-1

CDR3nt: TGTGCCAGCAGCTTGGGCAGGGTCGCTGAGCAGTTCTTC
CDR3aa: CASSLGRVAEQFF
d_gene: -
abundance: few
v_gene: TRBV5-6
j_gene: TRBJ2-1

CDR3nt: TGTGCCAGCAGCTTAGGCGCCAGCTATGGCTACACCTTC
CDR3aa: CASSLGASYGYTF
d_gene: -
abundance: -
v_gene: TRBV7-2
j_gene: TRBJ1-2

CDR3nt: TGTGCCAGCACCTCCGGGGGGCTGGGAAACACCATATATTTT
CDR3aa: CASTSGGLGNTIYF
d_gene: -
abundance: -
v_gene: TRBV6-5
j_gene: TRBJ1-3

CDR3nt: TGTGCTAGTGGTTTGGCCACCTCACCCGGGACCCCCAAGGAGCAGTTCTTC
CDR3aa: CASGLATSPGTPKEQFF
d_gene: -
abundance: -
v_gene: TRBV12-5
j_gene: TRBJ2-1

CDR3nt: TGTGCCAGTAGATGGGGGAGCGGGGAGCTGTTTTTT
CDR3aa: CASRWGSGELFF
d_gene: -
abundance: -
v_gene: TRBV19
j_gene: TRBJ2-2

CDR3nt: TGTGCCAGTAGTATGGGGTTAGAGGAATACTCCTACAATGAGCAGTTCTTC
CDR3aa: CASSMGLEEYSYNEQFF
d_gene: -
abundance: -
v_gene: TRBV19
j_gene: TRBJ2-1

CDR3nt: TGTGCCAGCAGTTACGGTCCGGGGGGCGCCTCTGAAGCTTTCTTT
CDR3aa: CASSYGPGGASEAFF
d_gene: -
abundance: -
v_gene: TRBV6-5
j_gene: TRBJ1-1

CDR3nt: TGTGCCAGCAGTTACTCGAAACAGAGCCTCTACAATGAGCAGTTCTTC
CDR3aa: CASSYSKQSLYNEQFF
d_gene: -
abundance: -
v_gene: TRBV6-6
j_gene: TRBJ2-1

CDR3nt: TGTGCCAGTAGTAGCTCTAGACGAGGCACAGATACGCAGTATTTT
CDR3aa: CASSSSRRGTDTQYF
d_gene: -
abundance: -
v_gene: TRBV19
j_gene: TRBJ2-3

CDR3nt: TGTGCCTGGTCCGGACAGGGGAATTCACCCCTCCACTTT
CDR3aa: CAWSGQGNSPLHF
d_gene: TRBD1
abundance: -
v_gene: TRBV30
j_gene: TRBJ1-6

CDR3nt: TGTGCCAGCAGCTCCCAACTCACAGATACGCAGTATTTT
CDR3aa: CASSSQLTDTQYF
d_gene: -
abundance: -
v_gene: TRBV12-1
j_gene: TRBJ2-3

CDR3nt: TGTGCCAGCAGCCCTTGGGGCTACACCTTC
CDR3aa: CASSPWGYTF
d_gene: -
abundance: -
v_gene: TRBV5-8
j_gene: TRBJ1-2

CDR3nt: TGTGCCAGCTCACGGGACGCCAACACTGAAGCTTTCTTT
CDR3aa: CASSRDANTEAFF
d_gene: -
abundance: -
v_gene: TRBV18
j_gene: TRBJ1-1

CDR3nt: TGTGCCATCAGTGAGGCTAGCGGGAGGGCCTACGAGCAGTACTTC
CDR3aa: CAISEASGRAYEQYF
d_gene: TRBD2
abundance: -
v_gene: TRBV10-3
j_gene: TRBJ2-7

CDR3nt: TGTGCCAGCAGCTTAGCGTCGATGCCTAACTATGGCTACACCTTC
CDR3aa: CASSLASMPNYGYTF
d_gene: -
abundance: -
v_gene: TRBV7-2
j_gene: TRBJ1-2

CDR3nt: TGTGCCACCAGCAGAGTTGGGACTGGACGAACCTACGAGCAGTACTTC
CDR3aa: CATSRVGTGRTYEQYF
d_gene: -
abundance: -
v_gene: TRBV15
j_gene: TRBJ2-7

CDR3nt: TGTGCCAGCTCACCACCGGGGATAGGGAACACTGAAGCTTTCTTT
CDR3aa: CASSPPGIGNTEAFF
d_gene: -
abundance: once
v_gene: TRBV18
j_gene: TRBJ1-1

CDR3nt: TGTGCCAGTAGTATAGAGGGGACTTTTAACCCCTACGAGCAGTACTTC
CDR3aa: CASSIEGTFNPYEQYF
d_gene: -
abundance: -
v_gene: TRBV19
j_gene: TRBJ2-7

CDR3nt: TGTGCCAGTAGTATAGATCCTCGGATGCCCCAGCATTTT
CDR3aa: CASSIDPRMPQHF
d_gene: -
abundance: -
v_gene: TRBV19
j_gene: TRBJ1-5

CDR3nt: TGTGCCAGTAGGAGGGAGAGCTCCTACAATGAGCAGTTCTTC
CDR3aa: CASRRESSYNEQFF
d_gene: -
abundance: -
v_gene: TRBV19
j_gene: TRBJ2-1

CDR3nt: TGTGCCAGTGGCCAAAGGAAGACGGTGAACACTGAAGCTTTCTTT
CDR3aa: CASGQRKTVNTEAFF
d_gene: -
abundance: -
v_gene: TRBV19
j_gene: TRBJ1-1

CDR3nt: TGTGCTAGTGGTTTGGGCGCTGAAGCTTTCTTT
CDR3aa: CASGLGAEAFF
d_gene: -
abundance: -
v_gene: TRBV12-5
j_gene: TRBJ1-1

CDR3nt: TGCGCCAGCAGCCTTGGGGGATCTGGGGCCAACGTCCTGACTTTC
CDR3aa: CASSLGGSGANVLTF
d_gene: -
abundance: -
v_gene: TRBV5-1
j_gene: TRBJ2-6

CDR3nt: TGCGCCAGCAGCTTCAGAGGGAACACTGAAGCTTTCTTT
CDR3aa: CASSFRGNTEAFF
d_gene: -
abundance: -
v_gene: TRBV5-1
j_gene: TRBJ1-1

CDR3nt: TGTGCCAGCAGCTTAGAGCCGGGACAGGGAGGGACTGAAGCTTTCTTT
CDR3aa: CASSLEPGQGGTEAFF
d_gene: TRBD1
abundance: -
v_gene: TRBV11-2
j_gene: TRBJ1-1

CDR3nt: TGTGCCTGGAGGAGGACCGGGGAGCTGTTTTTT
CDR3aa: CAWRRTGELFF
d_gene: -
abundance: medium-sized
v_gene: TRBV30
j_gene: TRBJ2-2

CDR3nt: TGTGCCAGCAGTGGACAGGGAAATAGCAATCAGCCCCAGCATTTT
CDR3aa: CASSGQGNSNQPQHF
d_gene: TRBD1
abundance: -
v_gene: TRBV6-5
j_gene: TRBJ1-5

CDR3nt: TGTGCCAGCACCAAGGAACGGCGGGCCTATAGCAATCAGCCCCAGCATTTT
CDR3aa: CASTKERRAYSNQPQHF
d_gene: -
abundance: -
v_gene: TRBV2
j_gene: TRBJ1-5

CDR3nt: TGTGCCACCCACCCGAGGGACACTGAAGCTTTCTTT
CDR3aa: CATHPRDTEAFF
d_gene: -
abundance: -
v_gene: TRBV6-5
j_gene: TRBJ1-1

CDR3nt: TGTGCCAGCAGACCACAGGGGGCGGTGAATCAGCCCCAGCATTTT
CDR3aa: CASRPQGAVNQPQHF
d_gene: TRBD1
abundance: -
v_gene: TRBV7-8
j_gene: TRBJ1-5

CDR3nt: TGTGCCAGTAAGACAGGGATTATAGATACGCAGTATTTT
CDR3aa: CASKTGIIDTQYF
d_gene: TRBD1
abundance: -
v_gene: TRBV2
j_gene: TRBJ2-3

CDR3nt: TGTGCCAGCAGCTTGGACGGGAATCAGCCCCAGCATTTT
CDR3aa: CASSLDGNQPQHF
d_gene: -
abundance: -
v_gene: TRBV7-2
j_gene: TRBJ1-5

CDR3nt: TGCGCCAGCAGCCGGGACCTCCCGGTCCCTGAAGCTTTCTTT
CDR3aa: CASSRDLPVPEAFF
d_gene: -
abundance: -
v_gene: TRBV4-1
j_gene: TRBJ1-1

CDR3nt: TGTGCCAGTAGTATAGGCGGTGGGACGGCGGGGAGCAATCAGCCCCAGCATTTT
CDR3aa: CASSIGGGTAGSNQPQHF
d_gene: -
abundance: -
v_gene: TRBV19
j_gene: TRBJ1-5

CDR3nt: TGTGCCAGCAGACCTGACAGGGAGCCGTATGGCTACACCTTC
CDR3aa: CASRPDREPYGYTF
d_gene: TRBD1
abundance: -
v_gene: TRBV6-5
j_gene: TRBJ1-2

CDR3nt: TGCGCCAGCAGCTTGGGACAGGTGAGAGGCACTGAAGCTTTCTTT
CDR3aa: CASSLGQVRGTEAFF
d_gene: -
abundance: -
v_gene: TRBV5-1
j_gene: TRBJ1-1

CDR3nt: TGCGCCAGCAGTGTCCGGACTAGCGGGAGTTGGAATGAGCAGTTCTTC
CDR3aa: CASSVRTSGSWNEQFF
d_gene: TRBD2
abundance: few
v_gene: TRBV10-1
j_gene: TRBJ2-1

CDR3nt: TGTGCCAGCAGCCCGACAGGGTGGGGGAACACTGAAGCTTTCTTT
CDR3aa: CASSPTGWGNTEAFF
d_gene: TRBD1
abundance: -
v_gene: TRBV7-2
j_gene: TRBJ1-1

CDR3nt: TGTGCCAGCAGATTCTCGGGCGGAGGCTCCTACGAGCAGTACTTC
CDR3aa: CASRFSGGGSYEQYF
d_gene: -
abundance: -
v_gene: TRBV28
j_gene: TRBJ2-7

CDR3nt: TGTGCCAGTAGTATAGTATGGCGGGAGCCCCATGACGAGCAGTTCTTC
CDR3aa: CASSIVWREPHDEQFF
d_gene: TRBD2
abundance: -
v_gene: TRBV19
j_gene: TRBJ2-1

CDR3nt: TGTGCCAGCAGTTACTCCCACGGGACGAACAATGAGCAGTTCTTC
CDR3aa: CASSYSHGTNNEQFF
d_gene: -
abundance: -
v_gene: TRBV6-5
j_gene: TRBJ2-1

CDR3nt: TGTGCCAGCAGCTCCCTTCCTAGCGGGAGCGGGAGCGAGCAGTACTTC
CDR3aa: CASSSLPSGSGSEQYF
d_gene: TRBD2
abundance: -
v_gene: TRBV7-2
j_gene: TRBJ2-7

CDR3nt: TGTGCCAGTAGGGGACAGGGAAGGTCCCACTATGGCTACACCTTC
CDR3aa: CASRGQGRSHYGYTF
d_gene: TRBD1
abundance: -
v_gene: TRBV19
j_gene: TRBJ1-2

CDR3nt: TGTGCCAGCAGCTACAGGGTCCCTGGAAACACCATATATTTT
CDR3aa: CASSYRVPGNTIYF
d_gene: -
abundance: -
v_gene: TRBV5-6
j_gene: TRBJ1-3